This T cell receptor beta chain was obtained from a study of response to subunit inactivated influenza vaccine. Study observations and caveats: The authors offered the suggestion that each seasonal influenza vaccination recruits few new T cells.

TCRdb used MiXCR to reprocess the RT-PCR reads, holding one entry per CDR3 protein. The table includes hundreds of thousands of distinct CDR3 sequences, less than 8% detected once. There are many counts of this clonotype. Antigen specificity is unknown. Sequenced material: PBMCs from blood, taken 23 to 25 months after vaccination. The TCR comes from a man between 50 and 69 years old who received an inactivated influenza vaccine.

CDR3 bases: TGTGCCAGCGGTACTCGGGGACAGGGACACCAGCCCCAGCATTTT. Translation: CASGTRGQGHQPQHF. The gene calls are TRBV6-2 or TRBV6-3 and TRBJ1-5; TRBD1 matches 9 bases. V lost 8 bases, J lost 7 bases, and 12 bases stayed unmatched. The germline V gene encodes CDR1 MNHEY and CDR2 SVGEGT. This CDR3 region has 15 residues.